This TCR beta chain was found in a study of T cell clonality in common variable immunodeficiency. Study-wide results and caveats: Fewer deletions and N-nucleotide insertions were reportedly seen in common variable immunodeficiency TCR beta sequences.

Blood came from CVID subjects not ill and not taking immunomodulatory or immunosuppressive medication. Each donor provided 5 to 8 ml of heparinized whole blood. Generated by immunoSEQ multiplex PCR, the TCRdb table keeps only in-frame clones and is missing some. Recorded here are about 20,000 clones, none singletons. The CDR3 has 11 residues. The ends were cut back, 7 bases at V and 1 base at J, with 7 bases in the middle. Per the germline V gene, CDR1 is DFQATT and CDR2 is SNEGSKA (reference sequence). The table lists this clone with a few counts. Its target is unknown. With the read ending 3 residues before the CDR3 end, the germline J gene is used to fill in that end.

Sequencing was performed on peripheral blood mononuclear cells. The sequence was collected from a human donor with common variable immunodeficiency. This chain connects TRBV20-1 to TRBJ1-1; D unclear. CDR3 residues: CSVSANTEAFF. CDR3 DNA (partial): TGCAGTGTGAGCGCGAACACTGAA.